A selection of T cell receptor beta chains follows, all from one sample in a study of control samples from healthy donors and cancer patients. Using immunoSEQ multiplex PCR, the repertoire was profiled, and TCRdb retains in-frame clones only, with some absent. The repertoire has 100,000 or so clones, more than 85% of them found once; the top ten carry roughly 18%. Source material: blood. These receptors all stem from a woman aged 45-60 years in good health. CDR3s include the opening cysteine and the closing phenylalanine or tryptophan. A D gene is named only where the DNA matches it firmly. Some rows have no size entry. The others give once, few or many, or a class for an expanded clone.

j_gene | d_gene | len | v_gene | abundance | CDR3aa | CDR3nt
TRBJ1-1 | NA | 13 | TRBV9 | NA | CASSVDQGPEAFF | TGTGCCAGCAGCGTAGACCAGGGGCCTGAAGCTTTCTTT
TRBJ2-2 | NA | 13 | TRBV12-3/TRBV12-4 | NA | CASTRGSPGELFF | TGTGCCAGCACCAGGGGTAGCCCCGGGGAGCTGTTTTTT
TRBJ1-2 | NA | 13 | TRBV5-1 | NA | CASSLEGELGYTF | TGCGCCAGCAGCTTGGAAGGGGAGTTGGGCTACACCTTC
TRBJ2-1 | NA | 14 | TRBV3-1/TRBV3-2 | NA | CASSFGVAGNEQFF | TGTGCCAGCAGTTTCGGGGTCGCGGGCAATGAGCAGTTCTTC
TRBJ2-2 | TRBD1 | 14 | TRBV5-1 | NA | CASSSGQLSGELFF | TGCGCCAGCAGCTCGGGACAGTTGAGCGGGGAGCTGTTTTTT
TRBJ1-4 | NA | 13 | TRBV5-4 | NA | CASSYGTFEKLFF | TGTGCCAGCAGCTACGGGACATTCGAAAAACTGTTTTTT
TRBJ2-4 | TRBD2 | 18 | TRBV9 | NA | CASSVSGGNPLAKNIQYF | TGTGCCAGCAGCGTTAGCGGGGGGAACCCCTTAGCCAAAAACATTCAGTACTTC
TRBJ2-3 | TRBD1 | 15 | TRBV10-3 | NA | CAIRDRGTSTDTQYF | TGTGCCATCCGGGACAGGGGGACTAGCACAGATACGCAGTATTTT
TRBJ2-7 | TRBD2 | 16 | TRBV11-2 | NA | CASSSILAGGPYEQYF | TGTGCCAGCAGCTCTATATTAGCGGGGGGGCCCTACGAGCAGTACTTC
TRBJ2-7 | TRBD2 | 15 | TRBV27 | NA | CASSFGGGGSYEQYF | TGTGCCAGCAGTTTTGGCGGGGGGGGCTCCTACGAGCAGTACTTC
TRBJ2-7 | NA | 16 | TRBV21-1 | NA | CASSSPPPPEYYEQYF | TGTGCCAGCAGCTCACCCCCCCCGCCAGAGTACTACGAGCAGTACTTC
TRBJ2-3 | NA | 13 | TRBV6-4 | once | CASSERGTDTQYF | TGTGCCAGCAGCGAACGGGGCACAGATACGCAGTATTTT
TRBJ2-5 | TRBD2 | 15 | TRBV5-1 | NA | CASSATSGTVKTQYF | TGCGCCAGCAGCGCCACTAGCGGGACGGTAAAGACCCAGTACTTC
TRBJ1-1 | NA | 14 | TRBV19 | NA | CASSVRGPATEAFF | TGTGCCAGTAGTGTCCGGGGTCCAGCAACTGAAGCTTTCTTT
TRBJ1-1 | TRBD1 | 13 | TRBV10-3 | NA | CASRTGGNTEAFF | TGTGCCAGCCGGACAGGGGGGAACACTGAAGCTTTCTTT
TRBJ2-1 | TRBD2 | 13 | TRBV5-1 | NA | CAETSGGANEQFF | TGCGCCGAAACTAGCGGGGGGGCGAATGAGCAGTTCTTC
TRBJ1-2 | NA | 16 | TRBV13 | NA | CASSLGRGIANYGYTF | TGTGCCAGCAGCCTCGGGAGGGGGATTGCTAACTATGGCTACACCTTC
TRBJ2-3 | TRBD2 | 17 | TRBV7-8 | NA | CASSERPRSGGADTQYF | TGTGCCAGCAGCGAAAGACCCCGAAGCGGGGGTGCAGATACGCAGTATTTT
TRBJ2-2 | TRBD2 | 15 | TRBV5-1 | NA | CASSLSGEGPGELFF | TGCGCCAGCAGCTTAAGCGGGGAAGGACCCGGGGAGCTGTTTTTT
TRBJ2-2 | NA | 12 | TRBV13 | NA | CASSLGTGELFF | TGTGCCAGCAGCCTCGGCACCGGGGAGCTGTTTTTT
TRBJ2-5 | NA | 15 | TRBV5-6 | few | CASSLEPGVRETQYF | TGTGCCAGCAGCTTGGAACCGGGGGTGAGGGAGACCCAGTACTTC
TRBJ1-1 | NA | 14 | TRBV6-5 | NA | CASSYERLKTEAFF | TGTGCCAGCAGTTACGAACGCCTAAAGACTGAAGCTTTCTTT
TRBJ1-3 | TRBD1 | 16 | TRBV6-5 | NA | CASSWDRLRSGNTIYF | TGTGCCAGCAGTTGGGACAGGCTCCGTTCCGGAAACACCATATATTTT